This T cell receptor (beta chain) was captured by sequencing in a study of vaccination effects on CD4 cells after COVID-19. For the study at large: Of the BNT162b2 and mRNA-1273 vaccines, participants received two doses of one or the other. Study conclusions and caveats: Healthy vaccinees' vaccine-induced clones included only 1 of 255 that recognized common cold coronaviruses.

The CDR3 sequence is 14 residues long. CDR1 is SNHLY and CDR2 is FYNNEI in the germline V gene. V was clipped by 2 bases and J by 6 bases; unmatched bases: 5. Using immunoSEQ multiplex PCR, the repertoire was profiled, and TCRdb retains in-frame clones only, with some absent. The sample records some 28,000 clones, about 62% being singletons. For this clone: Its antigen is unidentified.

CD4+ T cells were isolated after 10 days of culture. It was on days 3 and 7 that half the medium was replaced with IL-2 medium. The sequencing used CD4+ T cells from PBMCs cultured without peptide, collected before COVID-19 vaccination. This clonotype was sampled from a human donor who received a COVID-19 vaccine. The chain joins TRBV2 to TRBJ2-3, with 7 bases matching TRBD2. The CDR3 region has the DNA TGTGCCAGCAGTGAAATACAACTAGCGGATACGCAGTATTTT. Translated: CASSEIQLADTQYF.